This T cell receptor (beta chain) was documented in a study of neurological immune-mediated disorders. Findings and limits, study-wide: HTLV-1-associated myelopathy had the most TCR clonal expansion, while multiple sclerosis had the least, a level that fell below healthy controls.

This clonotype occurred many times. Antigen specificity is unknown. Whenever a sequencing run was performed, it yielded over 170 million TCR-beta sequences from 15-18 subjects. TCRdb redid the calling of the 5' RACE reads with MiXCR, one entry per CDR3 protein. The sample includes roughly 30,000 distinct CDR3 sequences, more than 6.5% of them seen just once. Germline-derived CDR1 and CDR2 are MGHDK and SYGVNS. V gave up 3 bases and J gave up 3 bases; unmatched junction bases: 8. This CDR3 has 15 residues. This sequence joins TRBV25-1 and TRBJ2-7; 7 positions agree with TRBD1. This clonotype was sampled from a woman in her forties or fifties in good health. Sequenced: PBMCs. The CDR3 DNA is TGTGCCAGCAGTGATCGGACAGGTTCCTTCTACGAGCAGTACTTC. Amino acids: CASSDRTGSFYEQYF.